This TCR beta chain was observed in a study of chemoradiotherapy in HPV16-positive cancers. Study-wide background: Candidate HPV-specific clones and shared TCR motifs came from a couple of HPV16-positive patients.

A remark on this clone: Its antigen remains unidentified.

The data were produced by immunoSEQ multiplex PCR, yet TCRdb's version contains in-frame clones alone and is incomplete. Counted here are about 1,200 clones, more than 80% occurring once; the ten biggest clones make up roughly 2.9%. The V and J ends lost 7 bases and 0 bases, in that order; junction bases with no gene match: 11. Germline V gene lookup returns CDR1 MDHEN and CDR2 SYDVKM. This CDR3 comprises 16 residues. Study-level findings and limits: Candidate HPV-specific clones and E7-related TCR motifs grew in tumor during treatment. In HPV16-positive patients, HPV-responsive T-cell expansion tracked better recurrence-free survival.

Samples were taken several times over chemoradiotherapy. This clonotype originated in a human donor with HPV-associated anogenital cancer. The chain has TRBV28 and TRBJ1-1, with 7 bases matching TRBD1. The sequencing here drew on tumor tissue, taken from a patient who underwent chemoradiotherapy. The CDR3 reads CASKVGGTELNTEAFF. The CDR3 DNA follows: TGTGCCAGCAAAGTTGGCGGGACAGAGCTGAACACTGAAGCTTTCTTT.